This T cell receptor (beta chain) emerged from a study of cytomegalovirus exposure and HLA in healthy donors. V lost 6 bases to trimming and J lost 0 bases; unmatched junction nucleotides: 15. The germline CDR1 and CDR2 sequences are SEHNR and FQNEAQ (reference sequence). This CDR3 contains 19 residues. The PCR had 60 Vbeta and 13 Jbeta primers. Generated by immunoSEQ multiplex PCR, the TCRdb table keeps only in-frame clones and is missing some. The repertoire has 100,000 to 150,000 clones, roughly three quarters of them found once; the top ten carry approximately 10%. The sequence was collected from a man aged 25-45 years in good health and CMV-seropositive. The rearrangement joins TRBV7-9 to TRBJ2-2; TRBD1 aligns across 8 bases. The specimen sequenced was PBMCs. The CDR3 is CASRRPPGDRRANTGELFF. The CDR3 DNA follows: TGTGCCAGCAGAAGACCACCCGGGGACAGGCGCGCGAACACCGGGGAGCTGTTTTTT.